The 17 T cell receptor beta chains listed next were all sequenced from one sample in a study of T cells in Graves' hyperthyroidism and ophthalmopathy. RNA transcripts gave rise to amplified TCR beta CDR3 regions. First-round RT-PCR of the TCR CDR3 relied on the HTBI primer set. A single record per CDR3 protein comes from TCRdb applying MiXCR to the multiplex PCR reads. The sample lists about 770,000 distinct CDR3 sequences, 18% seen once, with roughly 17% in the top ten. Material: blood. Receptor source: a woman in her forties or fifties with Graves' hyperthyroidism that later progressed to Graves' ophthalmopathy.

This clonotype was observed many times. V and J are TRBV6-1 and TRBJ2-5, with D maybe TRBD2 (5 bases). The CDR3 is made up of 14 amino acids. Trimming shortened V by 6 bases and J by 5 bases, and 16 bases separated the two germline ends. In germline, CDR1 is MNHNS, CDR2 SASEGT. In nucleotides, the CDR3 is TGTGCCAGCAGCTCCGGGTCCCGAGGGGAGACCCAGTACTTC. Translated, it gives CASSSGSRGETQYF.

This clonotype was counted a few times. The chain recombines TRBV7-2 with TRBJ1-4; D ambiguous. The CDR3 consists of 12 residues. The ends were cut back, 5 bases at V and 8 bases at J, with 9 bases in the middle. Germline CDR1 reads SGHTA; CDR2 reads FQGNSA. In DNA form, the CDR3 reads TGTGCCAGCAGCGCAACGGGGGAAAAACTGTTTTTT. As protein: CASSATGEKLFF.

J is TRBJ1-1 and V is TRBV6-1; 7 bases match TRBD1. CDR1 MNHNS and CDR2 SASEGT come from the germline V gene. With V trimmed by 2 bases and J by 11 bases, 14 bases remained unmatched. The CDR3 consists of 15 residues. This CDR3 reads CASSEWERQGDVAFF. The CDR3 DNA reads as TGTGCCAGCAGTGAATGGGAGAGACAGGGCGATGTGGCTTTCTTT.

At least ten counts were recorded for this clonotype. The chain has TRBV11-2 and TRBJ2-3; 9 bases line up with TRBD1. Germline V CDR1 and CDR2: SGHAT, FQNNGV. V trimming: 5 bases; J trimming: 5 bases; junction bases outside the gene matches: 5. CDR3 length: 14 residues. This chain's CDR3 is CASSLRQGEDTQYF. In DNA form, the CDR3 reads TGTGCCAGCAGCCTACGACAGGGGGAAGATACGCAGTATTTT.

This clonotype was counted between two and nine times. CDR3 in DNA: TGCGCCAGCCGCCCGGGACAGGGTTATTACAATGAGCAGTTCTTC. This gives the protein CASRPGQGYYNEQFF. V gene TRBV5-1 combines with J gene TRBJ2-1; 9 nucleotides agree with TRBD1. Per germline, CDR1 SGHRS and CDR2 YFSETQ. V was pared by 7 bases and J by 4 bases, with 9 bases of the junction left unmatched. This CDR3 contains 15 residues.

This clonotype has ten or more counts. The chain recombines TRBV24-1 with TRBJ2-1; possibly TRBD2 for D (7 bases). The CDR3 contains 13 residues. V lost 3 bases to trimming and J lost 10 bases, with 12 bases between them. Germline V gene lookup returns CDR1 KGHDR and CDR2 SFDVKD. The CDR3 DNA sequence: TGTGCCACCAGTGATCGGGGGGCTCGGGAGCAGTTCTTC. It yields the protein CATSDRGAREQFF.

This clonotype was found many times. This chain links TRBV12-3 or TRBV12-4 with TRBJ2-1; 11 nucleotides agree with TRBD2. The J segment lost 0 bases and the V segment lost 3 bases, leaving 4 bases of the junction unmatched. The CDR3 length is 17 residues. CDR3 residues: CASSFSGGASSYNEQFF. The CDR3 region has the DNA TGTGCCAGCAGTTTTAGCGGGGGGGCTAGCTCCTACAATGAGCAGTTCTTC.

The genes are TRBV14 and TRBJ2-5, with 7 bases identical to TRBD1. CDR3 length equals 13 residues. The V gene's germline CDR1 is SGHDN and CDR2 FVKESK. J lost 9 bases, V lost 2 bases, and 6 bases had no gene match. The CDR3, as DNA: TGTGCCAGCAGCCAAAACAGGGGAGCGGCCCAGTACTTC. Translated, it gives CASSQNRGAAQYF. The whole variable domain, filled in from reference TRBV14 and TRBJ2-5, reads EAGVTQFPSHSVIEKGQTVTLRCDPISGHDNLYWYRRVMGKEIKFLLHFVKESKQDESGMPNNRFLAERTGGTYSTLKVQPAELEDSGVYFCASSQNRGAAQYFGPGTRLLVL.

In its sample, this clonotype was seen a few times. The chain employs TRBV12-3 or TRBV12-4 and TRBJ2-5; 7 nucleotides align to TRBD2. The CDR3 covers 13 residues. J was trimmed by 10 bases and V by 5 bases; bases with no gene match: 10. The CDR3 spells CASSLHAGRDQYF. In DNA, the CDR3 is TGTGCCAGCAGTCTTCACGCGGGGAGGGACCAGTACTTC.

This clonotype showed up many times. V and J are TRBV11-2 and TRBJ2-5; D not resolved. CDR3 size: 12 residues. Germline V gene lookup returns CDR1 SGHAT and CDR2 FQNNGV. The germline V and J ends were trimmed by 4 bases and 7 bases, with 10 bases remaining between them. CDR3 loop: CASSSQVGTQYF. CDR3 nucleotides: TGTGCCAGCAGCTCCCAGGTTGGGACCCAGTACTTC.

This clonotype occurred many times. This chain connects TRBV2 to TRBJ2-7, with D tentatively TRBD1 (6 bases). From germline, CDR1 is SNHLY and CDR2 FYNNEI. V was pared by 9 bases and J by 6 bases, with 12 bases between. The CDR3 has 11 residues. CDR3 sequence: CARQGSGEQYF. In DNA, the CDR3 is TGTGCCAGACAGGGATCGGGCGAGCAGTACTTC.

This clonotype was seen once. The rearrangement uses TRBV7-9 and TRBJ2-7, with TRBD2 matching 7 bases. The V and J ends lost 1 base and 3 bases, in that order; junction bases with no gene match: 6. CDR1 and CDR2 (germline): SEHNR, FQNEAQ (reference sequence). The CDR3 has 15 residues. The CDR3 spells CASSLVQGGNYEQYF. For the CDR3, the DNA is TGTGCCAGCAGCTTAGTTCAGGGAGGGAACTACGAGCAGTACTTC.

The table lists this clonotype with many counts. This chain uses TRBV6-2 or TRBV6-3 with TRBJ1-1; TRBD1 is a possible D gene (5 bases). Germline values: CDR1 MNHEY, CDR2 SVGEGT. Trimming shortened V by 2 bases and J by 5 bases, and 15 bases separated the two germline ends. This CDR3 region has 15 residues. The CDR3 loop reads CASSYTEAGRTEAFF. CDR3 nucleotides: TGTGCCAGCAGTTACACCGAGGCAGGGAGGACTGAAGCTTTCTTT.

This clonotype was detected ten times or more. J is TRBJ2-5 and V is TRBV3-1; D may match TRBD1 or TRBD2 (5 bases each). Germline-derived CDR1 and CDR2 are LGHDT and YNNKEL (reference sequence). Trimming stripped 8 bases from V and 1 base from J, with 14 bases between. This CDR3 has 14 residues. In nucleotides, the CDR3 is TGTGCCAGCTCGCCTGGGACCGGCCAAGAGACCCAGTACTTC. It translates to CASSPGTGQETQYF.

The sample holds a few counts of this clonotype. Being one base from a much bigger clone, this may be a read error. V is TRBV3-1 and J is TRBJ2-3; 10 bases map to TRBD1. Germline loops: CDR1 LGHDT, CDR2 YNNKEL (reference sequence). Trimming cost V 6 bases and J 4 bases; bases outside gene matches: 13. CDR3 length: 17 amino acids. CDR3 nucleotides: TGTGCCAGCAGATCGTTGAGCCGGGACAGGGGAGCAGATACGCAGTATTTT. Its translation: CASRSLSRDRGADTQYF.

Worth noting for this clonotype: This clone may be a read error of a much larger clone one base away. V usage is TRBV14 and J usage is TRBJ1-1; D might be TRBD1 (6 bases). CDR1 is SGHDN and CDR2 is FVKESK in the germline V gene. The length of the CDR3 is 15 residues. The CDR3 nucleotides are TGTGTCAGCAGCCTTTTTGGGGGCGCGGGCACTGAAGCTTTCTTT. Translation gives CVSSLFGGAGTEAFF.

This clonotype was observed many times. The chain is built from TRBV3-1 and TRBJ2-2; 10 nucleotides match TRBD2. J was trimmed by 4 bases and V by 0 bases; bases with no gene match: 2. The CDR3 has 16 residues. Germline values: CDR1 LGHDT, CDR2 YNNKEL (reference sequence). CDR3 protein: CASSQELAGPTGELFF. The CDR3 DNA sequence: TGTGCCAGCAGCCAAGAACTAGCGGGGCCCACCGGGGAGCTGTTTTTT.